This T cell receptor beta chain was retrieved from a study of blood T cell repertoires in COVID-19. This CDR3 comprises 14 residues. Per the germline V gene, CDR1 is LGHNA and CDR2 is YNFKEQ. The germline V and J ends were trimmed by 1 base and 8 bases, with 12 bases remaining between them. Per the original methods: The assay estimated nucleated cells by amplifying reference gene primers. Produced via immunoSEQ multiplex PCR; TCRdb's table is partial and in-frame only. The V and J calls and clone size come from that table; D and trimming were worked out from the DNA. The table records around 270,000 clones, approximately 92% of them present only once.

Material: peripheral blood. The V and J genes are TRBV4-2 and TRBJ1-3; D is uncertain. The receptor's source is a person aged 18-29 years with COVID-19, enrolled during active disease. The CDR3 DNA reads as TGTGCCAGCAGCCAAGGGTCCGGTTCGGACACCATATATTTT. Translation: CASSQGSGSDTIYF.